This paragraph reports one T cell receptor beta chain. Its antigen is not known. This sample was taken from a study of blood T cells in healthy people across ages. Study outcomes and limitations: Diversity of TCR beta per million T cells declined in a roughly linear way with age.

Using a J-beta primer mix together with a sample-barcoded 5' primer, a second PCR was run for about 6 to 11 cycles. Each cDNA molecule was tagged by a template-switch adaptor that had 12 random nucleotides. TCRdb fed the 5' RACE reads into MiXCR, producing one record per CDR3 protein. The sample records 600,000 to 850,000 distinct CDR3 sequences, 43% being singletons. The V and J ends lost 7 bases and 4 bases respectively, with 13 bases between them. Germline CDR1 LGHDT, CDR2 YNNKEL (reference sequence). The CDR3 contains 13 residues. Ranging in age from roughly 6 to 100, the donors were healthy Caucasian individuals from Russia. Per-sample yields of isolated PBMCs were at least 6 million.

This receptor was taken from a woman in her fifties or sixties in good health. Sequenced: blood. The J gene is TRBJ2-5, the V gene TRBV3-1; D gene unclear. CDR3 in DNA: TGTGCCAGCATCCCGGGCCCGGGAGAGACCCAGTACTTC. As protein: CASIPGPGETQYF.